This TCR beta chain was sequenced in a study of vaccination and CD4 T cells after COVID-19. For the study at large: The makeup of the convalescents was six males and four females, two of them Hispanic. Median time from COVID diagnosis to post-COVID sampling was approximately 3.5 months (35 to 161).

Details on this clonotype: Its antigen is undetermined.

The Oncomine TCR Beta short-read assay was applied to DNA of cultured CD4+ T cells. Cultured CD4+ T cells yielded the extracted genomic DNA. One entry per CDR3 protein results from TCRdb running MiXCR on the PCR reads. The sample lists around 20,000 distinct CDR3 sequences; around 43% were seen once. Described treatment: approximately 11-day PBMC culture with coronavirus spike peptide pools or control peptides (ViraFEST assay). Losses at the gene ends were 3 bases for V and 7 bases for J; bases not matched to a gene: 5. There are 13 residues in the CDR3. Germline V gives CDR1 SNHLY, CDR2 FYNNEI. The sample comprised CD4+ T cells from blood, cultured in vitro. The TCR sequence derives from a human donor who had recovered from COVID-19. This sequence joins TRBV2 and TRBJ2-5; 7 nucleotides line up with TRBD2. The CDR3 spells CASSDRGDGTQYF. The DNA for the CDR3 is TGTGCCAGCAGTGATCGGGGGGATGGGACCCAGTACTTC.